One T cell receptor beta chain is described in this entry. The data were obtained in a study of blood T cell repertoires in COVID-19. Across the study: The United States, Italy and Spain provided the acute and convalescent COVID-19 samples. T cells, B-cell-depleted T cells, or PBMCs supplied cDNA or gDNA.

Original methodology: Researchers report that nucleated cell counts were estimated from reference gene primer amplification. Assay: immunoSEQ multiplex PCR; the TCRdb copy retains only in-frame clones and omits some. The V and J calls and clone size come from that table; D and trimming were worked out from the DNA. The table lists fewer than 350,000 clones, around 86% of them singletons. The CDR3 is 15 residues long. CDR1 and CDR2 from the germline V gene are LNHDA and SQIVND (reference sequence). V was clipped by 10 bases and J by 8 bases; unmatched bases: 17. The source is a woman in her twenties or thirties who had recovered from COVID-19. Sample: peripheral blood. The gene calls are TRBV19 and TRBJ2-1; 7 bases line up with TRBD1. In nucleotides, the CDR3 is TGTGCCACTGCCTGGGCAGGAAGGGGGCGGGATGAGCAGTTCTTC. Its protein product is CATAWAGRGRDEQFF. Looking up the rest from reference TRBV19 and TRBJ2-1 gives the full variable domain: DGGITQSPKYLFRKEGQNVTLSCEQNLNHDAMYWYRQDPGQGLRLIYYSQIVNDFQKGDIAEGYSVSREKKESFPLTVTSAQKNPTAFYLCATAWAGRGRDEQFFGPGTRLTVL.